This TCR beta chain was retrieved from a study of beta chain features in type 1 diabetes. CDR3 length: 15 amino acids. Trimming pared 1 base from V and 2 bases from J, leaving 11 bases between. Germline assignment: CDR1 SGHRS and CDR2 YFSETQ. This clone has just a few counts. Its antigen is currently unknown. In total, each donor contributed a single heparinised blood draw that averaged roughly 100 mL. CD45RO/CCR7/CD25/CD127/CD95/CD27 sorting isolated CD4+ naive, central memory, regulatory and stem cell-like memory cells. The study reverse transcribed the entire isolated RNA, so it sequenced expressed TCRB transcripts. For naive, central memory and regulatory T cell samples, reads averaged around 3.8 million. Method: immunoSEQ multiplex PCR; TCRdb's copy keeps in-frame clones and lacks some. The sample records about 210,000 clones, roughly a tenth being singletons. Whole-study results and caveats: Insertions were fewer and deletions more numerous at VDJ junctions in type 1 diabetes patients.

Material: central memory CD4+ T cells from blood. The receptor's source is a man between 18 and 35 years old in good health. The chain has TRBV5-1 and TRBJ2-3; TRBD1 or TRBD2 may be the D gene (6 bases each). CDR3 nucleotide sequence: TGCGCCAGCAGCTTGTCGGGGGCAGACACAGATACGCAGTATTTT. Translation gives CASSLSGADTDTQYF.